The clone carrying this T cell receptor beta chain was observed a handful of times. Antigen unknown. The data are from a study of cytomegalovirus exposure and HLA in healthy donors. The overall study: Of over 350 genotyped donors, roughly 81% grouped in the Caucasian-associated ancestry cluster. Study-level points and caveats: CMV serostatus stood as the only immune exposure information on hand.

It was with 60 Vbeta and 13 Jbeta primers that the PCR ran. Clones were read by immunoSEQ multiplex PCR, and TCRdb kept only the in-frame ones, dropping some. The sample holds over 80,000 clones; roughly four fifths are singletons and the top ten take about 3.8%. V shed 2 bases and J shed 8 bases, with 15 bases lying between them. This CDR3 has 14 amino acids. Germline V gives CDR1 MDHEN, CDR2 SYDVKM. What was sequenced was PBMCs. This TCR was recovered from a man aged 45-65 years in good health and CMV-seronegative. V gene TRBV28 combines with J gene TRBJ2-5, with no clear D. This CDR3 is CASSLSTSSITQYF. DNA for the CDR3: TGTGCCAGCAGTTTAAGCACGTCGAGTATTACCCAGTACTTC.